A single sample is the source of the 17 T cell receptor beta chains below, sequenced in a study of blood T cell repertoires in COVID-19. Using immunoSEQ multiplex PCR, the repertoire was profiled, and TCRdb retains in-frame clones only, with some absent. The sample has 150,000 to 200,000 clones, 84% seen once. Sequenced: peripheral blood. The receptors derive from a man aged 18 to 35 with active or convalescent COVID-19.

V usage is TRBV12-5 and J usage is TRBJ1-1, with 9 bases fitting TRBD1. CDR3 size: 19 residues. CDR1 and CDR2 from the germline V gene are LGHNT and FRNRAP. V was clipped by 2 bases and J by 2 bases; unmatched bases: 15. CDR3 in amino acids: CASGLPRKWDRDANTEAFF. The CDR3 region has the DNA TGTGCTAGTGGTTTGCCTCGGAAATGGGACAGGGATGCTAACACTGAAGCTTTCTTT.

The rearrangement joins TRBV7-9 to TRBJ2-1; 7 nucleotides align to TRBD2. The CDR3 spans 16 residues. V shed 3 bases, J shed 0 bases, and the junction held 5 bases outside the gene matches. CDR1 is SEHNR, CDR2 FQNEAQ, per germline (reference sequence). CDR3 sequence (DNA): TGTGCCAGCAGCTTTAGAGCGGGAAGCTCCTACAATGAGCAGTTCTTC. The encoded protein is CASSFRAGSSYNEQFF. Full variable domain (rest looked up from reference TRBV7-9 and TRBJ2-1): DTGVSQNPRHKITKRGQNVTFRCDPISEHNRLYWYRQTLGQGPEFLTYFQNEAQLEKSRLLSDRFSAERPKGSFSTLEIQRTEQGDSAMYLCASSFRAGSSYNEQFFGPGTRLTVL.

The chain links TRBV19 to TRBJ2-7, with TRBD2 matching 12 bases. Per the germline V gene, CDR1 is LNHDA and CDR2 is SQIVND (reference sequence). This CDR3 spans 19 amino acids. The ends lost 2 bases at V and 1 base at J; junction bases unmatched: 12. The CDR3 bases are TGTGCCAGTAGTATAAGTCGGAAAGGACTAGCGGGAACTTCCTACGAGCAGTACTTC. Translated, it gives CASSISRKGLAGTSYEQYF.

The chain joins TRBV27 to TRBJ1-1; D possibly corresponds to TRBD1 (5 bases). CDR1 and CDR2 from the germline V gene are MNHEY and SMNVEV (reference sequence). The CDR3 totals 15 residues. V was cut by 0 bases and J by 1 base, with 9 bases left in between. CDR3 nucleotide sequence: TGTGCCAGCAGTTTATCGCAGGGAGGGAACACTGAAGCTTTCTTT. Encoded protein: CASSLSQGGNTEAFF.

This clone was seen repeatedly, ten times or more. The chain links TRBV6-1 to TRBJ1-2; tentative D call: TRBD1 (5 bases). The CDR3 consists of 16 residues. The ends were cut back, 3 bases at V and 2 bases at J, with 16 bases in the middle. Germline-derived CDR1 and CDR2 are MNHNS and SASEGT. CDR3 sequence: CASSDYDQGTNYGYTF. The DNA for the CDR3 is TGTGCCAGCAGTGATTACGATCAGGGCACGAACTATGGCTACACCTTC.

The chain has TRBV6-4 and TRBJ2-3; TRBD2 matches 7 bases. The CDR3 sequence is 15 residues long. Germline CDR1 MRHNA, CDR2 SNTAGT. V was clipped by 2 bases and J by 5 bases; unmatched bases: 7. CDR3 bases: TGTGCCAGCAGTGACAATGCGGGAGAGGGAGATACGCAGTATTTT. It is translated as CASSDNAGEGDTQYF.

The chain is built from TRBV5-5 and TRBJ1-1, with 7 bases lining up with TRBD1. The CDR3 has 15 amino acids. Trimming cost V 3 bases and J 1 base; bases outside gene matches: 6. Germline lookup yields CDR1 SGHKS and CDR2 YYEKEE (reference sequence). The CDR3 protein is CASSSFRDRNTEAFF. CDR3 bases: TGTGCCAGCAGCTCCTTCCGGGACAGGAACACTGAAGCTTTCTTT.

This chain uses TRBV3-1 (or the pseudogene TRBV3-2) with TRBJ2-1; weak D call: TRBD2 (6 bases). V lost 4 bases and J 3 bases, leaving 19 bases between the germline ends. The CDR3 totals 17 residues. The germline CDR1 and CDR2 sequences are LGHDT and YNNKEL (reference sequence). CDR3 in amino acids: CASSPRLVDIHYNEQFF. CDR3 nucleotides: TGTGCCAGCAGCCCTAGACTAGTAGATATTCACTACAATGAGCAGTTCTTC.

This chain joins TRBV19 and TRBJ1-3, with 10 bases lining up with TRBD1. Germline values: CDR1 LNHDA, CDR2 SQIVND (reference sequence). The CDR3 is 16 amino acids. V was pared by 6 bases and J by 4 bases, with 9 bases of the junction left unmatched. In DNA, the CDR3 is TGTGCCAGTAGCGCCCGACAGGGGGCAAGAGGAAACACCATATATTTT. This translates into CASSARQGARGNTIYF. The variable domain in full, completed from reference TRBV19 and TRBJ1-3, reads DGGITQSPKYLFRKEGQNVTLSCEQNLNHDAMYWYRQDPGQGLRLIYYSQIVNDFQKGDIAEGYSVSREKKESFPLTVTSAQKNPTAFYLCASSARQGARGNTIYFGEGSWLTVV.

This chain connects TRBV2 to TRBJ2-5, with TRBD1 matching over 8 bases. Germline V gene lookup returns CDR1 SNHLY and CDR2 FYNNEI. V gave up 6 bases and J gave up 5 bases; unmatched junction bases: 8. The CDR3 sequence is 14 residues long. The CDR3 here is CASSGQGGGETQYF. The CDR3 DNA follows: TGTGCCAGCAGCGGACAGGGAGGCGGTGAGACCCAGTACTTC.

This clone was counted once. The chain carries TRBV5-1 and TRBJ1-1, with D maybe TRBD1 (5 bases). V lost 4 bases and J lost 1, with 11 bases in between. The length of the CDR3 is 14 residues. CDR1 is SGHRS and CDR2 is YFSETQ in the germline V gene. CDR3 in DNA: TGCGCCAGCAGCATACCTCAGGGGAACACTGAAGCTTTCTTT. Translation: CASSIPQGNTEAFF. Supplemented by reference TRBV5-1 and TRBJ1-1, the full variable domain reads KAGVTQTPRYLIKTRGQQVTLSCSPISGHRSVSWYQQTPGQGLQFLFEYFSETQRNKGNFPGRFSGRQFSNSRSEMNVSTLELGDSALYLCASSIPQGNTEAFFGQGTRLTVV.

This clone was counted once. This chain joins TRBV2 and TRBJ1-5; 8 bases fit TRBD1. Looked up from germline, CDR1 is SNHLY and CDR2 is FYNNEI. The CDR3 length is 13 residues. V shed 10 bases, J shed 5 bases, and the junction held 7 bases outside the gene matches. The CDR3 region is CATSTGVDQPQHF. CDR3 in DNA: TGTGCCACCTCGACAGGGGTGGATCAGCCCCAGCATTTT.

This chain connects TRBV4-2 to TRBJ2-3; maybe TRBD1 (6 bases). Germline lookup yields CDR1 LGHNA and CDR2 YNFKEQ. The CDR3 length is 14 residues. With 1 base removed from V and 8 bases from J, the gap between germline ends came to 13 bases. CDR3 DNA: TGTGCCAGCAGCCAAGGCAACAGGGTCGGTACGCAGTATTTT. This encodes CASSQGNRVGTQYF.

Concerning this clone itself: The same CDR3 also results from other DNA sequences found in this sample. V gene TRBV12-3 or TRBV12-4 combines with J gene TRBJ1-1; D not resolved. Trimming shortened V by 2 bases and J by 1 base, and 5 bases separated the two germline ends. This CDR3 has 13 amino acids. The CDR3 DNA reads as TGTGCCAGCAGTTTAACGGGGAACACTGAAGCTTTCTTT. Its protein is CASSLTGNTEAFF.

The chain joins TRBV2 to TRBJ1-2; D gene uncertain. This CDR3 comprises 14 residues. Trimming pared 7 bases from V and 1 base from J, leaving 13 bases between. Germline V gene sequence: CDR1 SNHLY, CDR2 FYNNEI. CDR3 in DNA: TGTGCCAGCAAAGGAGGACGGAATAACTATGGCTACACCTTC. It is translated as CASKGGRNNYGYTF.

This clone was found once. The chain carries TRBV4-2 and TRBJ1-6; 10 bases align to TRBD1. The CDR3 has 16 residues. The trim removed 1 base at V and 8 bases at J, leaving 5 bases unmatched. In germline, CDR1 is LGHNA, CDR2 YNFKEQ. CDR3 sequence reads: CASSQAQTGGDSPLHF. The CDR3 nucleotides are TGTGCCAGCAGCCAAGCCCAGACAGGGGGCGATTCACCCCTCCACTTT.

The rearrangement links TRBV19 to TRBJ1-6; 10 nucleotides match TRBD1. The J segment lost 10 bases and the V segment lost 5 bases, leaving 11 bases of the junction unmatched. Germline V gene lookup returns CDR1 LNHDA and CDR2 SQIVND (reference sequence). CDR3 size: 16 residues. The CDR3 coding sequence is TGTGCCAGTAGTCGAGGCCGACAGGGGGCTCGGTCACCCCTCCACTTT. It translates to CASSRGRQGARSPLHF.